The TCR beta chain described here comes from a study of blood T cell repertoires in COVID-19 (dated by TCRdb to 2020 to 2021). About the full investigation: The collaborator samples originated in the United States, Italy and Spain and spanned the acute and convalescent phases of COVID-19. The material from the prospective study consisted of cDNA or gDNA derived from T cells, B-cell-depleted T cells, or PBMCs. The dataset comprised deeply sampled blood TCRbeta repertoires from subjects exposed to, actively infected with, or recovered from COVID-19. The repertoires were released in a freely available public database intended as a resource for research on the immune response to SARS-CoV-2. The samples were drawn from the first 160 participants of the ongoing ImmuneRACE study and from some 1,300 subjects provided by 6 global collaborators. The sample metadata nearly always contained a de-identified subject ID, COVID-19 status, age in years and sex. Where available, HLA class I and class II types were taken from metadata supplied by the sample provider and were not determined by assay-based typing. Broad study findings and their caveats: How much clinical and demographic metadata was included differed by source and by participant, and the metadata was provided uncurated.

TCRbeta CDR3 regions were amplified from genomic DNA by means of the immunoSEQ Assay, a bias-controlled multiplex PCR. In the source study's methods: Nucleated cell counts per sample were estimated from amplification of reference gene primers within the assay. To quantify the absolute abundance of each unique TCRbeta CDR3 rearrangement, sequence reads were collapsed and filtered. For each sample, productive Simpson clonality was calculated by taking the square root of Simpson's diversity index across productive rearrangements. In TCRdb, the immuneACCESS table is reduced to in-frame sequences with V and J assigned. These tables do not hold every clone; where another copy was compared, an unresolved V gene accounts for under half, and the others remain unexplained. V, J and clone size are taken as reported in that table, and D and trimming were inferred from the DNA itself. Within this sample are under 75,000 clones, with more than 65% of them counted one time only. The ten largest clones take up around 6% of the sample.

Turning to this clone: Its antigen specificity is not known. No much larger clone is present one base from it, and per-base qualities are unavailable.

Each collaborating institution followed its own protocols to collect whole blood in K2EDTA tubes. For TCRbeta analysis, collaborators shipped samples as frozen whole blood, isolated PBMCs, or DNA extracted from either of those sample types. This clonotype originated in a woman in her 70s with acute or convalescent COVID-19. Sequenced input: peripheral blood.

Here is the DNA: TGTGCCAGCAGCCGCCCCGGGGTCCAGAATCTCTATGGCTACACCTTC. This encodes CASSRPGVQNLYGYTF. The chain joins TRBV11-2 to TRBJ1-2; no confident D gene assignment can be made. The V and J ends are trimmed by 5 bases and 4 bases, leaving 20 bases between them. The CDR3 numbers 16 residues from cysteine through phenylalanine. The DNA shown is the 48-base CDR3, in frame from base 1. According to the germline V gene, CDR1 reads SGHAT and CDR2 reads FQNNGV.